This TCR beta chain was observed in a study of blood T cell repertoires in COVID-19. Study information: PBMCs, B-cell-depleted T cells, or T cells provided the cDNA or gDNA that made up the material.

This CDR3 is 15 amino acids long. Looked up from germline, CDR1 is LGHNA and CDR2 is YSLEER. The germline V and J ends were trimmed by 0 bases and 4 bases, with 12 bases remaining between them. Original handling: Amplified reference gene primers provided the basis for estimating nucleated cell counts. TCRdb's copy holds only in-frame clones and misses some; the assay was immunoSEQ multiplex PCR. The DNA was the basis for D and trimming; V, J and clone size are from that table. The sample includes tens of thousands of clones, about four fifths seen only once; the top ten take 28%. This TCR derives from a man between 65 and 79 years old with acute or convalescent COVID-19. The J gene is TRBJ1-2, the V gene TRBV4-3; D perhaps matches TRBD1 (6 bases). Sequencing was carried out using peripheral blood. Here the CDR3 reads CASSQEGGQSYGYTF. The DNA for the CDR3 is TGCGCCAGCAGCCAAGAAGGCGGACAGAGCTATGGCTACACCTTC.